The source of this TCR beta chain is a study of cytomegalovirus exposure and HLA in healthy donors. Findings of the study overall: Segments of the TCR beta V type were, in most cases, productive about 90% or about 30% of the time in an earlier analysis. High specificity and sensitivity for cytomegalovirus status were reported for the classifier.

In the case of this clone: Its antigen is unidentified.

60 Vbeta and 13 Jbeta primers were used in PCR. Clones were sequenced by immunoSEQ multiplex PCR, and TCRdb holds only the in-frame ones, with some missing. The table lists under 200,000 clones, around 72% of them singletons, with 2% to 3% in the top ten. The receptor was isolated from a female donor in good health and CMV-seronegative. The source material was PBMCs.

This CDR3 reads CASSDRLAVPSEQYF. The CDR3 nucleotides are TGTGCCAGTAGCGACCGACTAGCAGTCCCTTCCGAGCAGTACTTC. The chain joins TRBV19 to TRBJ2-7, with 7 bases that match TRBD2. This CDR3 has 15 residues. The germline gives CDR1 LNHDA, CDR2 SQIVND (reference sequence). With V trimmed by 6 bases and J by 6 bases, 14 bases remained unmatched. The full variable domain, completed using reference TRBV19 and TRBJ2-7, is DGGITQSPKYLFRKEGQNVTLSCEQNLNHDAMYWYRQDPGQGLRLIYYSQIVNDFQKGDIAEGYSVSREKKESFPLTVTSAQKNPTAFYLCASSDRLAVPSEQYFGPGTRLTVT.